A single sample is the source of the 9 T cell receptor beta chains below, sequenced in a study of preoperative IRX-2 immunotherapy in early breast cancer. Produced via immunoSEQ multiplex PCR; TCRdb's table is partial and in-frame only. This table holds about 98,000 clones, more than 80% found once. Treatment of the sample: preoperative locoregional IRX-2 cytokine immunotherapy. The sequenced sample was tumor tissue, obtained after IRX-2 immunotherapy. These receptors were collected from a human donor with breast cancer.

The V call is TRBV11-3, the J call TRBJ1-5; no firm D call. Germline CDR1 reads SGHNT; CDR2 reads YENEEA. The CDR3 is 14 amino acids. The V gene lost 5 bases and the J gene lost 7 bases, with 15 bases spanning the gap. The CDR3, as DNA: TGTGCCAGCAGCCGGGAACCGAGTGGCCAGCCCCAGCATTTT. Translating it yields CASSREPSGQPQHF.

CDR3 DNA sequence: TGTGCCAGTAGTAGGACTAGCACAGTAAGCTCCTACAATGAGCAGTTCTTC. It is translated as CASSRTSTVSSYNEQFF. This sequence joins TRBV19 and TRBJ2-1; 8 nucleotides line up with TRBD2. The length of the CDR3 is 17 residues. Germline CDR1 and CDR2: LNHDA and SQIVND (reference sequence). J was trimmed by 0 bases and V by 4 bases; bases with no gene match: 8.

This clone was seen a few times. The chain couples TRBV10-2 to TRBJ2-7; D possibly matches TRBD1 or TRBD2 (6 bases each). CDR3 length equals 12 residues. Trimming cost V 5 bases and J 6 bases, with 11 bases left between them. Germline V CDR1 and CDR2: WSHSY, SAAADI. CDR3 in DNA: TGCGCCAGCAGTAGAGGGGGAGGCGAGCAGTACTTC. This gives the protein CASSRGGGEQYF.

The V call is TRBV16, the J call TRBJ1-1; D may be TRBD1 (5 bases). The germline V and J ends were trimmed by 3 bases and 14 bases, with 16 bases remaining between them. This CDR3 region has 12 residues. Germline loops: CDR1 KGHSY, CDR2 FQNENV. CDR3 coding DNA: TGTGCCAGCAGCCAGCAATGGGGGAGCACGTTCTTT. Its protein product is CASSQQWGSTFF.

To note about this clone: The germline gene is not matched at one end of the junction; a read error may be the cause. Residues arising from an ambiguous or unread base are written as X. The sequence runs out 3 residues before the end of the CDR3; the remainder is reconstructed from the germline J gene. This chain links TRBV28 with TRBJ1-6, with 8 bases aligning to TRBD1. CDR3 length equals 16 residues. Germline lookup yields CDR1 MDHEN and CDR2 SYDVKM. CDR3 in amino acids: CASXFVTGGYNSPLHF. The sequenced CDR3 bases are TGTGCCAGCRGTTTTGTCACAGGGGGGTATAATTCACCC.

The genes are TRBV28 and TRBJ2-5, with D unresolved. Germline loops: CDR1 MDHEN, CDR2 SYDVKM. V was shortened by 6 bases and J by 5 bases, with 10 bases between the two germline ends. The CDR3 loop spans 12 amino acids. The CDR3 DNA follows: TGTGCCAGCAGCTCTAGGACGGAGACCCAGTACTTC. Encoded protein: CASSSRTETQYF.

The sample holds one count of this clone. This rearrangement joins TRBV5-1 to TRBJ2-1; 8 bases agree with TRBD2. The length of the CDR3 is 15 residues. Germline CDR1 reads SGHRS; CDR2 reads YFSETQ. Losses at the gene ends were 3 bases for V and 10 bases for J; bases not matched to a gene: 12. CDR3 nucleotide sequence: TGCGCCAGCAGCTCGACCCGTAGCGGGGCCGCGGAGCAGTTCTTC. Translating gives CASSSTRSGAAEQFF.

The V call is TRBV29-1, the J call TRBJ1-1; tentatively, D is TRBD1 (5 bases). V lost 7 bases, J lost 1 base, and 10 bases lay in between. The germline V gene has CDR1 SQVTM and CDR2 ANQGSEA. The CDR3 length is 12 residues. CDR3 amino acids: CSGGHSNTEAFF. The CDR3 nucleotides are TGCAGCGGAGGACATTCGAACACTGAAGCTTTCTTT.

V and J are TRBV15 and TRBJ2-1; 9 nucleotides match TRBD2. The CDR3 loop spans 18 amino acids. Germline V gene data show CDR1 as LNHNV and CDR2 as YYDKDF (reference sequence). The trim removed 2 bases at V and 2 bases at J, leaving 10 bases unmatched. CDR3 region: CATSRSPSWTSAYNEQFF. DNA of the CDR3: TGTGCCACCAGCAGATCCCCTAGTTGGACTAGCGCCTACAATGAGCAGTTCTTC.